This TCR beta chain was profiled in a study of cytomegalovirus exposure and HLA in healthy donors (dated by TCRdb to about 2017). As for the study more broadly: According to an earlier analysis of a few hundred of the donors, about 190 million T cells yielded roughly 110 million unique TCR beta sequences and about 300 Gb of sequence data. Approximately 300 gigabases of sequencing data and approximately 85 million unique TCR sequences were included in an early release covering 550 to 800 HLA-typed donors. Among the roughly 400 genotyped donors, approximately 77% belonged to the genetic ancestry cluster associated with self-reported Caucasian donors. The study aimed to test whether signatures of past pathogen exposure could be identified by cataloging public T cell receptors. The T cell repertoires of roughly 660 subjects were profiled by immunosequencing and related to cytomegalovirus serostatus. Besides the first cohort of 500 to 700 subjects, a separate validation cohort made up of 95 to 150 different subjects was used. The study combined high-throughput TCR immunosequencing, statistical association of individual TCRs with disease status, and machine learning to predict cytomegalovirus infection status. A later analysis re-examined previously published TCR beta repertoires from several hundred donors and added high-resolution HLA genotyping to investigate patterns of TCR occurrence. Rather than drawing on any new phenotypic data, the later analysis identified candidate immune exposures from TCR beta sequences and the way those sequences occurred across donors. To decide whether each TCR beta V gene segment behaved as functional or pseudogenic, an earlier analysis of some 580 of the donors relied on high-throughput TCR beta sequencing. Alongside the repertoire data, information on donor age, sex, ethnicity and CMV serostatus was compiled. A later genetic analysis used genome-wide SNP genotypes for about 65% of the 666 donors, treating that subset as a discovery cohort. All discovery cohort repertoires had been generated on a single sequencing platform. Class I and class II HLA loci were covered by the typing at four-digit resolution. The number of typed donors differed by locus: about 620-630 for A, B, C, DRB1 and DQB1; 500 to 550 for DQA1; 606 for DPA1; and 450 to 480 for DPB1. A few DR-DQ haplotypes were treated as single units for association and clustering because of strong linkage in the cohort. Among around 400 genotyped donors of the cohort, an average of around 250,000 unique TCR beta nucleotide sequences was sequenced per donor, of which about 19% were non-productive.

V and J are truncated by 5 bases and 12 bases respectively, leaving an intervening sequence of 16 bases. The CDR3 spans 12 residues, from the cysteine through the phenylalanine. The entry retains the CDR3 DNA only, 36 bases that are in frame from base 1. The germline V gene (reference sequence) provides CDR1 SEHNR and CDR2 FQNEAQ. What the authors observed across the whole study: According to a later analysis, TCR association rates differed among HLA loci, with DRB1 alleles showing the most associated TCRs and HLA-C alleles showing the fewest. Cytomegalovirus status was reported to be diagnosed by the classifier with high specificity and sensitivity in both the original and validation cohorts. In a later analysis, most CMV-associated TCR beta chains were found to appear HLA-restricted, with HLA associations seemingly driven largely by CMV exposure. Because counts were too low, about 15 rarely observed V segments, including chromosome 9 orphons, were left out of the earlier analysis of 587 of the donors. According to the authors, the approach could potentially be generalized to other disease states and immunological phenotypes. The study listed approximately 150 TCR beta chains as associated with cytomegalovirus. According to a later genetic analysis, donors in an Asian-associated ancestry cluster had fewer N-insertions in productive TCRs than the roughly 700-donor mean. Compared with equally common non-associated chains, HLA-associated TCR beta chains in a later analysis were more clonally expanded and had lower generation probabilities. The cohort was sequenced for TCR beta chains only, and without alpha or paired-chain data the features that could be detected were limited. Some IMGT-functional V segments, including TRBV6-2 and TRBV6-3, could not be distinguished by the 87-base-pair reads and were therefore excluded. A further reported finding was that TCR beta sequences accurately predicted the HLA-A and HLA-B alleles for most subjects in the first cohort. Strong co-occurrence of HLA alleles, especially DR and DQ, made assigning TCR associations to individual alleles difficult. According to a later analysis, parvovirus B19, influenza, CMV and Epstein-Barr virus appeared linked to several top co-occurrence clusters. A few of the identified cytomegalovirus-associated TCR beta chains were confirmed in vitro to be specific for cytomegalovirus antigens. In an earlier analysis of some 550 of the donors, most TCR beta V segments were observed in productive rearrangements about 90% or about 30% of the time, broadly matching IMGT annotations. A cluster of highly shared sequence variants was judged likely to represent a technical artifact of the sequencing pipeline. While some public TCRs were present in many individuals, most TCR sequences turned up only very rarely across donors. Correlated functional status among segregating V segments might reflect linkage disequilibrium, but an unknown experimental factor could not be ruled out. Because HLA typing was missing for some donors at each locus, association tests included only the typed subset. At a false discovery rate of 0.05, a later analysis linked 16,000 or so TCR beta sequences to specific HLA alleles. The presence/absence analyses assumed that sequencing depth was roughly uniform across donors, and that assumption may not be true. Immune exposure information for the cohort was limited to CMV serostatus. In a later genetic analysis, a missense DCLRE1C variant was associated with V-gene and J-gene trimming of TCR beta chains, and the association was replicated in an independent cohort.

In total, fewer than 750 healthy bone marrow donors made up the cohort. At the time of sampling, all cohort members were nominally healthy, though unrecorded immune exposures were likely present. The donor tested CMV seronegative and was one of the 352 seronegative cohort members. Every donor gave a peripheral blood sample, and the peripheral blood mononuclear cells from that sample were used for TCR beta sequencing. Genomic DNA extraction from the blood cell samples was performed with the Qiagen DNeasy Blood Extraction Kit. The library was obtained by the immunoSEQ multiplex PCR assay. A mixture of 60 forward primers for TCR Vbeta segments and 13 reverse primers for TCR Jbeta segments was used in the multiplex PCR. Amplification of the CDR3 region of rearranged TCR beta genes was performed with a multiplex PCR assay on genomic DNA. The amplified TCR beta libraries were sequenced on the Illumina HiSeq System as 87-base-pair reads. Processing in the source paper ran as follows. A later analysis tallied roughly 78 million unique TCR beta chains across the 666 repertoires, and 10 million to 11 million of those chains were shared by two or more donors. Raw reads were error-corrected and collapsed into unique sequences by a nearest-neighbor algorithm in which closely related sequences were merged to remove PCR and sequencing errors. Alignment of CDR3 sequences to IMGT reference sequences was used to assign V, D and J gene segments. For a sequence to be retained, a match of at least six nucleotides was required to both a V gene segment and a J gene segment. A rearrangement was called productive if the CDR3 had no stop codons and remained in frame with V and J, and every other rearrangement was called non-productive. Following IMGT convention, CDR3 was defined as the stretch from the second conserved V-encoded cysteine to the conserved J-encoded phenylalanine. Sequences without an unambiguous match to a single V gene segment were excluded from the earlier analysis of about 630 of the donors. In an earlier analysis of some 590 of the donors, a V segment was called functional when productive rearrangements were above 56.7%, and segregating when the standard deviation between donors exceeded 5%. To diagnose cytomegalovirus status from the catalog of TCR beta chain sequences, a statistical classification framework was built. A later analysis assigned V and J genes by comparing TCR nucleotide sequences with IMGT/GENE-DB human TR gene sequences. A later analysis assigned CDR3 sequences and most-parsimonious VDJ recombination scenarios with the TCRdist pipeline. In a later analysis, each TCR beta chain was defined by its CDR3 amino acid sequence together with its V-gene family, and reads without a unique V-gene family were excluded. To address suspected cross-contamination and a sequencing artifact, a later analysis removed approximately 590 highly shared, low-generation-probability nucleotide sequences. A later analysis calculated a clonal expansion index for each public chain from normalized within-repertoire ranks of inferred template counts. A later analysis computed generation probabilities with a VDJ recombination model fitted to out-of-frame rearrangements, and checked the results against IGoR. In a later analysis, TCR-TCR, TCR-HLA and TCR-CMV co-occurrence was scored with hypergeometric tests, and a repertoire-size bias correction was applied to TCR pairs. In a later analysis, false discovery rates were estimated by permuting HLA or CMV assignments 20 times. In a later analysis, co-occurring TCRs were grouped using DBSCAN, with TCRdist sequence similarity added in when clustering inside HLA-allele-positive subsets. For co-occurrence clustering, repertoires with fewer than 30,000 or more than 120,000 public chains were excluded, along with about five repertoires with anomalous nucleotide sharing. In TCRdb, the immuneACCESS table is reduced to in-frame sequences with V and J assigned. These tables do not hold every clone; where another copy was compared, an unresolved V gene accounts for under half, and the others remain unexplained. V and J calls plus clone size are reproduced from that table; the DNA served to infer D and trimming. The sample table records roughly 130,000 clones; 88% of these occur just once. The ten largest clonotypes hold 0.45% to 0.55% of the sample.

Note on this clone: Its specific antigen is unknown. The record has no base qualities; no much larger clone is one base away.

This clonotype was sampled from a woman between 35 and 50 years old in good health and CMV-seronegative. Sequencing was performed on PBMCs. The chain is made from TRBV7-9 and TRBJ2-5, with the D gene uncertain. The CDR3 region reads CASSQGYGQKYF. The sequenced DNA is TGTGCCAGCAGCCAAGGTTATGGGCAAAAGTACTTC.